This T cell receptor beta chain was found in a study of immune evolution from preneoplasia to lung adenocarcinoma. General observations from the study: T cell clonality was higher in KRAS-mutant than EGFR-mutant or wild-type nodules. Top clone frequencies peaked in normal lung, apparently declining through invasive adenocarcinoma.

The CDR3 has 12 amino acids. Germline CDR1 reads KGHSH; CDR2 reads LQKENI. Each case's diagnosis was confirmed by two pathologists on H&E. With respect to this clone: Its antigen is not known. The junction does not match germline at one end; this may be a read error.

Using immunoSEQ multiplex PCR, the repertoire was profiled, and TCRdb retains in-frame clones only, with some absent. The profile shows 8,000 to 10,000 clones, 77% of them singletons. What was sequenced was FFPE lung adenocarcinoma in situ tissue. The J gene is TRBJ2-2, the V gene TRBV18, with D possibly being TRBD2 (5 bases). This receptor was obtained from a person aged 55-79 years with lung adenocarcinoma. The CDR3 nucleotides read TGCCAGAGCGGTCGGTCCACCGGGGAGCTGTTTTTT. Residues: CQSGRSTGELFF. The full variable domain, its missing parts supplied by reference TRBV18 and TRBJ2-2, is NAGVMQNPRHLVRRRGQEARLRCSPMKGHSHVYWYRQLPEEGLKFMVYLQKENIIDESGMPKERFSAEFPKEGPSILRIQQVVRGDSAAYFCQSGRSTGELFFGEGSRLTVL.